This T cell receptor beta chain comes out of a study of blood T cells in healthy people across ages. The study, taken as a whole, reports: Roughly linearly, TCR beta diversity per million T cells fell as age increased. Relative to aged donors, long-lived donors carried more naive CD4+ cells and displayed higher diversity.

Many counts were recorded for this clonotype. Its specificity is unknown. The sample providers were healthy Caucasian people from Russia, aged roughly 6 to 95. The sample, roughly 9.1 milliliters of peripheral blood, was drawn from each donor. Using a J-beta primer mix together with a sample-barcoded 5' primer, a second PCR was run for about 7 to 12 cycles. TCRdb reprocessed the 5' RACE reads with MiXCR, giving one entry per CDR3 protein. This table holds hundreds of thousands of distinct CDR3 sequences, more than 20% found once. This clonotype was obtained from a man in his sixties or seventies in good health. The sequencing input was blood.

CDR3 protein: CSANGQSYEQYF. CDR3 DNA: TGCAGTGCTAATGGACAAAGCTACGAGCAGTACTTC. V usage is TRBV20-1 and J usage is TRBJ2-7, with a possible D match to TRBD1 (5 bases). The germline CDR1 and CDR2 sequences are DFQATT and SNEGSKA (reference sequence). The V and J ends lost 4 bases and 3 bases respectively, with 10 bases between them. The CDR3 has 12 amino acids.